This T cell receptor (beta chain) comes out of a study of tumor and adjacent non-tumor tissue in lung cancer. Overall study results and limits: Tumor repertoires had a smaller top 100 clone share than normal lung. Significantly higher TCR diversity was found in tumor than normal lung.

Remarks on this clonotype: The antigen remains unidentified. Relative to the germline gene, one junction end is altered; a read error may explain this.

Three rounds of nested PCR, following a modified ARM-PCR protocol, produced the TCRbeta library. TCRdb independently ran MiXCR on the multiplex PCR reads; one entry per CDR3 protein. This table holds 70,000 to 90,000 distinct CDR3 sequences, more than 80% found once. The length of the CDR3 is 14 residues. Germline V CDR1 and CDR2: MNHNS, SASEGT. The template was RNA from unsorted bulk tissue. More than 3 cm separated this lung sample from the edge of the tumor. Between August and November 2014, newly diagnosed, chemotherapy-naive lung cancer patients underwent thoracic surgery in China. This sequence joins TRBV6-1 and TRBJ1-1; 8 nucleotides match TRBD1. Material for sequencing was distant non-tumor lung tissue. The receptor comes from a man in his 60s with non-small cell lung cancer. This chain's CDR3 is CASNEDRGDIEASF. In nucleotides, the CDR3 is TGTGCCAGCAATGAAGACAGGGGCGACATTGAAGCTTCCTTT.